This T cell receptor beta chain comes out of a study of cytomegalovirus exposure and HLA in healthy donors. Concerning this clone itself: The antigen is unknown.

Study-wide findings and caveats: TCR beta chains numbering some 160 were designated cytomegalovirus-associated.

The CDR3 extends over 13 amino acids. Between the trimmed V and J ends, which lost 4 bases and 8 bases, there was a span of 12 bases. In germline, CDR1 is GTSNPN, CDR2 SVGIG (reference sequence). Repertoires were generated with immunoSEQ multiplex PCR, while TCRdb's copy carries only in-frame clones and drops some. This sample yields roughly 150,000 clones, of which approximately 96% are seen a single time; approximately 0.97% belongs to the top ten. The sequence was collected from a woman between 18 and 29 years old in good health and CMV-seronegative. What was sequenced was PBMCs. The chain uses TRBV30 and TRBJ1-6; D uncertain. CDR3 bases: TGTGCCTGGAAGATGGAGGGTTATTCACCCCTCCACTTT. Amino acids: CAWKMEGYSPLHF. Full variable domain (missing parts from reference TRBV30 and TRBJ1-6): SQTIHQWPATLVQPVGSPLSLECTVEGTSNPNLYWYRQAAGRGLQLLFYSVGIGQISSEVPQNLSASRPQDRQFILSSKKLLLSDSGFYLCAWKMEGYSPLHFGNGTRLTVT.